Below are 10 T cell receptor beta chains sequenced from a single sample in a study of T cells in Graves' hyperthyroidism and ophthalmopathy. RNA transcripts yielded amplified TCR beta CDR3 regions. The TCR CDR3 was amplified in a first-round RT-PCR using the HTBI primer set. TCRdb itself ran the multiplex PCR reads through MiXCR, one entry per CDR3 protein. The sample contains about 560,000 distinct CDR3 sequences, approximately 44% of which appear only once. The sample comprised peripheral blood or thyroid tissue (not recorded which). These receptors were taken from a woman under 30 with Graves' hyperthyroidism.

The chain links TRBV12-3 or TRBV12-4 to TRBJ1-4; D is unclear. The CDR3 has 12 residues. V was cut by 6 bases and J by 4 bases, with 6 bases left in between. The CDR3 DNA follows: TGTGCCAGCAGACGGTTTAATGAAAAACTGTTTTTT. It encodes CASRRFNEKLFF.

The CDR3 is CASSYSSGQGNYGYTF. CDR3 bases: TGTGCCAGCAGTTACTCTTCCGGACAGGGGAACTATGGCTACACCTTC. The gene calls are TRBV7-2 and TRBJ1-2, with 9 nucleotides matching TRBD1. CDR3 size: 16 residues. V shed 6 bases and J 2 bases; nucleotides not matched to a gene: 10. Looked up from germline, CDR1 is SGHTA and CDR2 is FQGNSA.

This clonotype was seen a handful of times. The chain uses TRBV12-3 or TRBV12-4 and TRBJ2-7; 10 nucleotides match TRBD2. Trimming removed 5 bases from V and 8 bases from J; junction bases left unmatched: 15. This CDR3 has 16 residues. The CDR3 DNA reads TGTGCCAGCAGTCCGACCTCACTAGCGGGATCCCCTCAGCAGTACTTC. Translation gives CASSPTSLAGSPQQYF.

There are many counts of this clonotype. The V and J genes are TRBV7-2 and TRBJ2-7, with TRBD2 matching over 9 bases. The V gene end was trimmed by 4 bases and the J gene end by 7 bases; junction bases not matched to a gene: 11. The germline gives CDR1 SGHTA, CDR2 FQGNSA. CDR3 length: 15 residues. The CDR3 coding sequence is TGTGCCAGCAGCTCCTGGGATAGCGGGAGTGGTGAGCAGTACTTC. Protein product: CASSSWDSGSGEQYF.

The gene calls are TRBV9 and TRBJ1-1; D gene ambiguous. Trimming left V 4 bases short and J 7 bases short, with 11 bases between. The germline gives CDR1 SGDLS, CDR2 YYNGEE. This CDR3 is built from 12 residues. This chain's CDR3 is CASSQSEVEAFF. CDR3 DNA: TGTGCCAGCAGCCAATCTGAGGTTGAAGCTTTCTTT.

This rearrangement joins TRBV25-1 to TRBJ1-1; D is unclear. Between the trimmed V and J ends, which lost 4 bases and 1 base, there was a span of 13 bases. This CDR3 is 15 amino acids long. CDR1 MGHDK and CDR2 SYGVNS come from the germline V gene. In DNA, the CDR3 is TGTGCCAGCAGTGGAGGTTGGGTTCCGAACACTGAAGCTTTCTTT. Protein sequence: CASSGGWVPNTEAFF.

The gene calls are TRBV12-3 or TRBV12-4 and TRBJ2-5; 7 bases line up with TRBD2. The CDR3 has 12 amino acids. V was clipped by 6 bases and J by 3 bases; unmatched bases: 1. The CDR3 nucleotides read TGTGCCAGCAGCACTAGCGAAGAGACCCAGTACTTC. This encodes CASSTSEETQYF.

This clonotype was recorded many times. The V call is TRBV19, the J call TRBJ1-6, with D unresolved. The CDR3 consists of 15 residues. Germline loops: CDR1 LNHDA, CDR2 SQIVND (reference sequence). V was trimmed by 5 bases and J by 10 bases, leaving 18 bases between them. CDR3 loop: CASSPQDHRTSPLHF. The CDR3 nucleotides are TGTGCCAGTAGTCCCCAAGATCATCGGACGTCACCCCTCCACTTT.

Only a few counts were recorded for this clonotype. This chain links TRBV7-9 with TRBJ2-5, with D unresolved. There are 14 residues in the CDR3. Deletions cut 7 bases from V and 3 bases from J, with 15 bases between. Germline assignment: CDR1 SEHNR and CDR2 FQNEAQ (reference sequence). CDR3 bases: TGTGCCAGCAATACGGGCTCGTCGAAAGAGACCCAGTACTTC. Protein: CASNTGSSKETQYF.

This clonotype has a count of ten or more. This chain connects TRBV7-3 to TRBJ2-5; D uncertain. This CDR3 has 15 residues. CDR1 and CDR2 (germline): SGHTA, FQGTGA. V was trimmed by 1 base and J by 4 bases, leaving 13 bases between them. CDR3 amino acids: CASSLSLGPGETQYF. The CDR3 nucleotides are TGTGCCAGCAGCTTAAGTCTAGGACCGGGAGAGACCCAGTACTTC.